This T cell receptor (beta chain) is drawn from a study of blood T cell repertoires in COVID-19. As for the study in general: COVID-19 samples, acute and convalescent, were from the United States, Italy and Spain.

The V segment lost 5 bases and the J segment 3 bases; nucleotides outside the gene matches: 12. Germline values: CDR1 PRHDT, CDR2 FYEKMQ (reference sequence). There are 17 residues in the CDR3. Here immunoSEQ multiplex PCR was the method, and the copy in TCRdb shows in-frame clones only, minus some. The sample consists of 400,000 or so clones, 80% to 90% of them appearing once. V is TRBV13 and J is TRBJ2-1; 8 bases are shared with TRBD2. Sequenced: peripheral blood. The origin of this receptor is a man aged 18 to 29 with COVID-19, enrolled during active disease. This chain's CDR3 is CASSPLPRGGLYNEQFF. The CDR3 bases are TGTGCCAGCAGCCCTCTCCCTCGGGGGGGGCTCTACAATGAGCAGTTCTTC.